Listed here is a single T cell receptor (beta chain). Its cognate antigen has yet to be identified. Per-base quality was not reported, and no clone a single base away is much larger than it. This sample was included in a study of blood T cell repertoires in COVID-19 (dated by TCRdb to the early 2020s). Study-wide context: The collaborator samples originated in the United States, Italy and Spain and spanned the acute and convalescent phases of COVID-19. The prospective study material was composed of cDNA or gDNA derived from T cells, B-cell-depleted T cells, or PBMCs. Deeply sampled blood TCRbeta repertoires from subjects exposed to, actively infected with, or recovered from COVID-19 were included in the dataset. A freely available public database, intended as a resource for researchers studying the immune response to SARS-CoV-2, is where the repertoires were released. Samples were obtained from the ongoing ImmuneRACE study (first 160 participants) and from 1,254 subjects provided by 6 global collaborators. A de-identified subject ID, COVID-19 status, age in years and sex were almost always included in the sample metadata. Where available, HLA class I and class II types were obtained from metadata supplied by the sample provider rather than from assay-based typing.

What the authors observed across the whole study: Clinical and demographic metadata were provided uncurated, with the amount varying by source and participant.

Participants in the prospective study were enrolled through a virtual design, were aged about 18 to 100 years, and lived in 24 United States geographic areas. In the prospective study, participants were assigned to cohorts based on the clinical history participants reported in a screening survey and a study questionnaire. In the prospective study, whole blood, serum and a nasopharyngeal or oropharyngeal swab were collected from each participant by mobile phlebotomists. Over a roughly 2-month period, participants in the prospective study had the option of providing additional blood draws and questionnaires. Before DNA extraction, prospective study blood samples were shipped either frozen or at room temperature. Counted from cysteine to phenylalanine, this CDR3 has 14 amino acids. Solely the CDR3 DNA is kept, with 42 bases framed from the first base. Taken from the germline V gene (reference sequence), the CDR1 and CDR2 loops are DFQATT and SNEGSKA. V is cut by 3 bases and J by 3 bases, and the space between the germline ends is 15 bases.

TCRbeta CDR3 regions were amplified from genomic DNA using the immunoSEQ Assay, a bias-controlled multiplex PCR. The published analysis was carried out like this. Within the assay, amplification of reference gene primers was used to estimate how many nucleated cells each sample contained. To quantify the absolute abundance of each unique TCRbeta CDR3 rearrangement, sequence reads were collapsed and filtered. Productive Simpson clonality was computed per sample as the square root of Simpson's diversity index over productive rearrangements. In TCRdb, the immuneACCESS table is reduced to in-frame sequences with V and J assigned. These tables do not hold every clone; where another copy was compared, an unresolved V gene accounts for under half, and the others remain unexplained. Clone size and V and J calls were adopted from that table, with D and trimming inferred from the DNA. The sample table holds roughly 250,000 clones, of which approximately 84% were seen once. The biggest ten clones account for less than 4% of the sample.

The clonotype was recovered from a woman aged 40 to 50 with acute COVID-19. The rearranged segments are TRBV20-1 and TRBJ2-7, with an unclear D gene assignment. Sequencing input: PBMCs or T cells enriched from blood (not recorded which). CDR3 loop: CSASKGEWIYEQYF. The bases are TGCAGTGCTAGTAAAGGAGAATGGATCTACGAGCAGTACTTC.